The 10 T cell receptor beta chains below come from one sample, sequenced in a study of T-cell reconstitution after alpha-beta-depleted transplantation in children. Researchers prepared the TCRbeta library using unique molecular identifiers, the study reports. TCRdb used MiXCR to reprocess the PCR reads, holding one entry per CDR3 protein. The sample consists of approximately 270,000 distinct CDR3 sequences, around 9.6% of them appearing once. The sample here was PBMCs from the stem cell graft donor, taken from the stem cell graft. The receptors originated from a human donor who donated a stem cell graft to a child with SCID.

The chain combines TRBV12-3 or TRBV12-4 with TRBJ1-5; TRBD1 might be the D (5 bases). The V gene lost 2 bases and the J gene lost 4 bases, with 9 bases spanning the gap. The length of the CDR3 is 14 residues. CDR3 sequence reads: CASSLPQGNQPQHF. The CDR3 DNA follows: TGTGCCAGCAGTTTACCTCAGGGAAATCAGCCCCAGCATTTT.

The chain employs TRBV2 and TRBJ2-3; D is undetermined. Per the germline V gene, CDR1 is SNHLY and CDR2 is FYNNEI. The CDR3 is made up of 15 amino acids. Trimming took off 1 base at V and 6 bases at J, with 14 bases between the two ends. CDR3 residues: CASSEGYLEDDTQYF. In DNA form, the CDR3 reads TGTGCCAGCAGTGAAGGCTACCTAGAGGACGATACGCAGTATTTT.

Ten or more counts support this clonotype. The chain recombines TRBV3-1 with TRBJ1-2; the D gene is possibly TRBD1 (5 bases). Germline lookup yields CDR1 LGHDT and CDR2 YNNKEL (reference sequence). V was cut by 0 bases and J by 5 bases, with 16 bases left in between. This CDR3 has 16 residues. The DNA for the CDR3 is TGTGCCAGCAGCCAAGAGGGGGAGAGGGATTCTTATGGCTACACCTTC. This translates into CASSQEGERDSYGYTF.

J is TRBJ1-1 and V is TRBV12-3 or TRBV12-4, with TRBD1 as a possible D gene (6 bases). The CDR3 covers 16 residues. V was clipped by 5 bases and J by 2 bases, with 18 bases between them. The CDR3 bases are TGTGCCAGCAGTCCCCGGAGGACAGTACTTAACACTGAAGCTTTCTTT. Amino acid sequence: CASSPRRTVLNTEAFF.

This clonotype was seen ten or more times. The chain couples TRBV10-3 to TRBJ2-7; 10 nucleotides align to TRBD1. From germline, CDR1 is ENHRY and CDR2 SYGVKD. V lost 3 bases to trimming and J lost 3 bases; unmatched junction nucleotides: 2. The length of the CDR3 is 14 residues. The CDR3 loop reads CAISEGDRGYEQYF. For the CDR3, the DNA is TGTGCCATCAGTGAAGGGGACAGGGGCTACGAGCAGTACTTC.

The chain carries TRBV10-3 and TRBJ1-4; 10 bases line up with TRBD1. Trimming cost V 6 bases and J 10 bases; bases outside gene matches: 8. The germline V gene has CDR1 ENHRY and CDR2 SYGVKD. CDR3 length: 14 residues. CDR3 nucleotide sequence: TGTGCCATCAGCCCGGGACAGGGGCACGGAAAACTGTTTTTT. This translates into CAISPGQGHGKLFF.

V and J are TRBV13 and TRBJ2-5, with D tentatively TRBD2 (5 bases). Germline lookup yields CDR1 PRHDT and CDR2 FYEKMQ (reference sequence). CDR3 length: 13 residues. V dropped 5 bases and J dropped 7 bases, with 14 bases sitting between them. The CDR3: CASSPRGWGTQYF. The DNA of the CDR3 is TGTGCCAGCAGCCCTCGCGGGTGGGGGACCCAGTACTTC.

This clonotype showed up just a few times. This chain joins TRBV10-3 and TRBJ2-1, with 9 bases matching TRBD2. Trimming cost V 2 bases and J 5 bases; bases outside gene matches: 4. The CDR3 has 15 residues. Germline V gene lookup returns CDR1 ENHRY and CDR2 SYGVKD. The CDR3 DNA follows: TGTGCCATCAGTGAGGGTCTAGCGGGGAACAATGAGCAGTTCTTC. It codes for CAISEGLAGNNEQFF.

This rearrangement joins TRBV11-2 to TRBJ2-3; D unclear. There are 15 residues in the CDR3. Trimming cost V 0 bases and J 8 bases, with 15 bases left between them. Germline CDR1 is SGHAT and CDR2 is FQNNGV. CDR3 nucleotide sequence: TGTGCCAGCAGCTTAGATGGTGCGCAACGTGGTACGCAGTATTTT. Translation: CASSLDGAQRGTQYF. Complete variable domain (other parts from reference TRBV11-2 and TRBJ2-3): EAGVAQSPRYKIIEKRQSVAFWCNPISGHATLYWYQQILGQGPKLLIQFQNNGVVDDSQLPKDRFSAERLKGVDSTLKIQPAKLEDSAVYLCASSLDGAQRGTQYFGPGTRLTVL.

This clonotype was picked up a small number of times. The V gene is TRBV5-1, the J gene TRBJ2-5; D tentatively fits TRBD1 or TRBD2 (6 bases each). V was pared by 0 bases and J by 4 bases, with 10 bases between. This CDR3 spans 14 amino acids. Germline CDR1 SGHRS, CDR2 YFSETQ. The CDR3 nucleotides are TGCGCCAGCAGCTTGGGAGGGGGGTCAGAGACCCAGTACTTC. Protein: CASSLGGGSETQYF.